In its sample, the clone carrying this T cell receptor beta chain was seen once. What it recognizes is unknown. This specimen comes from a study of PD-1 blockade in classical Hodgkin lymphoma. General study findings and limits: When set against healthy donors, newly diagnosed patients were reported to show lower baseline TCR diversity.

Sequencing was performed with immunoSEQ multiplex PCR; in TCRdb, only in-frame clones are kept and a portion is missing. Of under 45,000 clones listed, around two thirds are singletons. The time point: cycle 4 day 1 (C4D1), after around six weeks of nivolumab. Each patient's relapse followed autologous stem cell transplantation, and brentuximab vedotin exposure varied. Per the germline V gene, CDR1 is LGHNA and CDR2 is YSLEER. With 3 bases removed from V and 10 bases from J, the gap between germline ends came to 10 bases. This CDR3 contains 13 residues. The chain joins TRBV4-3 to TRBJ1-6; no clear D. The sequencing used peripheral blood mononuclear cells (PBMCs), collected before the fourth cycle of nivolumab. This receptor was obtained from a human donor with classical Hodgkin lymphoma. CDR3 region: CASSQDPGSPLHF. The CDR3 nucleotides are TGCGCCAGCAGCCAGGACCCCGGATCACCCCTCCACTTT.